This T cell receptor (beta chain) comes out of a study of OX40 agonist ivuxolimab in advanced cancers. About the research overall: Administration of intravenous ivuxolimab to patients occurred every 2 weeks at 0.01 to 10 mg/kg.

This clone was observed once. Antigen unknown. The method was immunoSEQ multiplex PCR; TCRdb's version includes in-frame clones alone and lacks a portion of them. In the table there are fewer than 35,000 clones, approximately 90% of which are singletons. General observations from the study: Not determined was the antigen specificity of the expanded peripheral T cells. In the 0.1 to 3.0 mg/kg range, CD4+ and CD8+ blood T cells had expanded clonally by week 6. Part of the nonresponder group also had normalized T-cell clonal expansion that was low.

The ends were cut back, 6 bases at V and 6 bases at J, with 10 bases in the middle. The germline V gene has CDR1 SEHNR and CDR2 FQNEAQ (reference sequence). This CDR3 has 12 residues. The sample here was CD4+ or CD8+ T cells sorted from blood, taken in a trial of the OX40 agonist ivuxolimab. The sequence came from an adult with an advanced solid tumor such as melanoma, head and neck, liver or kidney cancer. The chain has TRBV7-9 and TRBJ2-3; D is undetermined. CDR3 amino acids: CASSPVRDTQYF. Here the CDR3 DNA reads TGTGCCAGCAGTCCAGTACGGGATACGCAGTATTTT. The full variable domain, with the rest looked up from reference TRBV7-9 and TRBJ2-3, is DTGVSQNPRHKITKRGQNVTFRCDPISEHNRLYWYRQTLGQGPEFLTYFQNEAQLEKSRLLSDRFSAERPKGSFSTLEIQRTEQGDSAMYLCASSPVRDTQYFGPGTRLTVL.